The source of this TCR beta chain is a study of control samples from healthy donors and cancer patients. Repertoires were generated with immunoSEQ multiplex PCR, while TCRdb's copy carries only in-frame clones and drops some. This table holds under 150,000 clones, approximately 91% found once. Germline assignment: CDR1 LGHDT and CDR2 YNNKEL (reference sequence). The CDR3 spans 15 residues. J gave up 0 bases and V 3 bases, and 4 bases lay outside the gene matches. The rearrangement links TRBV3-1 (or the pseudogene TRBV3-2) to TRBJ1-2, with TRBD1 matching 7 bases. This receptor was identified in a woman under 40 in good health. Input material: blood. The CDR3 spells CASSQDRSSNYGYTF. The CDR3 DNA follows: TGTGCCAGCAGCCAGGACAGGAGCTCTAACTATGGCTACACCTTC.